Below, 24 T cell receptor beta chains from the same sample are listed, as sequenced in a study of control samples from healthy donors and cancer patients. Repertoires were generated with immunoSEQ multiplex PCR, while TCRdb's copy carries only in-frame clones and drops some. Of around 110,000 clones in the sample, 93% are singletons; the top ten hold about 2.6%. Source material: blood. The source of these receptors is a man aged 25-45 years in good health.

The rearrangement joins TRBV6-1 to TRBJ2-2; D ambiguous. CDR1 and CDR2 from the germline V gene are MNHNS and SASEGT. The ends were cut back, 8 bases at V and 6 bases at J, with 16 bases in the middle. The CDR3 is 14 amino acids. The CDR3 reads CASRLAEAAGELFF. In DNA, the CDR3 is TGTGCCAGCCGCTTGGCCGAAGCAGCCGGGGAGCTGTTTTTT.

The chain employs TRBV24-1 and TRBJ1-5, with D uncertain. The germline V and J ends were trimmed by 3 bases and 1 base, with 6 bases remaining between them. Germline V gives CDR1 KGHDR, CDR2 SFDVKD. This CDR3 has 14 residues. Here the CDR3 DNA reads TGTGCCACCAGTGATCCGGACAGCAATCAGCCCCAGCATTTT. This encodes CATSDPDSNQPQHF.

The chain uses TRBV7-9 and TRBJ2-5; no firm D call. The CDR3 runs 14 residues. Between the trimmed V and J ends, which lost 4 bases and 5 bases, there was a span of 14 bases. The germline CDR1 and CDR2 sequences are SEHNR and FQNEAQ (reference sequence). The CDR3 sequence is CASSSSGRPETQYF. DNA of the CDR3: TGTGCCAGCAGCTCCTCCGGACGTCCGGAGACCCAGTACTTC.

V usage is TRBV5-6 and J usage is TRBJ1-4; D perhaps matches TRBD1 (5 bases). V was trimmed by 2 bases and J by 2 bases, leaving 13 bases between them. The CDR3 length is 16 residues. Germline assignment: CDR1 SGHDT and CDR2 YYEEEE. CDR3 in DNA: TGTGCCAGCAGCTTTTGGGCGGCAGGGACTAATGAAAAACTGTTTTTT. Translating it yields CASSFWAAGTNEKLFF.

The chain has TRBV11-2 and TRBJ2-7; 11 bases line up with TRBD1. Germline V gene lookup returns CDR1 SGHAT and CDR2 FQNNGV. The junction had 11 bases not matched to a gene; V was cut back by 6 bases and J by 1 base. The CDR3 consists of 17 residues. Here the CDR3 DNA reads TGTGCCAGCAGGCTACTTCGGGGACAGGGGGGATCCTACGAGCAGTACTTC. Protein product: CASRLLRGQGGSYEQYF.

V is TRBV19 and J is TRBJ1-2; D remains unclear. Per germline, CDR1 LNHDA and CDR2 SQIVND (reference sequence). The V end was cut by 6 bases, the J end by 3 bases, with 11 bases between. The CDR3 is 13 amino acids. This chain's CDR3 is CASSIVIHYGYTF. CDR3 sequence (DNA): TGTGCCAGTAGCATTGTTATTCACTATGGCTACACCTTC. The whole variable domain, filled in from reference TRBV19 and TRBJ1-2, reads DGGITQSPKYLFRKEGQNVTLSCEQNLNHDAMYWYRQDPGQGLRLIYYSQIVNDFQKGDIAEGYSVSREKKESFPLTVTSAQKNPTAFYLCASSIVIHYGYTFGSGTRLTVV.

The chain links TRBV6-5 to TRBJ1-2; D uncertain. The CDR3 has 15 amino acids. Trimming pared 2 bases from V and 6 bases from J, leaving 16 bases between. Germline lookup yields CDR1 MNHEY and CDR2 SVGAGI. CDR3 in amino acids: CASSYESGYIDGYTF. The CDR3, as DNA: TGTGCCAGCAGTTACGAATCAGGCTATATCGATGGCTACACCTTC.

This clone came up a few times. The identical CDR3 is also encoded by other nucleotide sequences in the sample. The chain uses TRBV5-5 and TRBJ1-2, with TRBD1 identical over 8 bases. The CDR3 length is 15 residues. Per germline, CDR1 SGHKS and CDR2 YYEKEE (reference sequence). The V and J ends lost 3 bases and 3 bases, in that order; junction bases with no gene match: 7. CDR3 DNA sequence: TGTGCCAGCAGCTCAGGACAGGGTCGGTACTATGGCTACACCTTC. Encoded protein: CASSSGQGRYYGYTF.

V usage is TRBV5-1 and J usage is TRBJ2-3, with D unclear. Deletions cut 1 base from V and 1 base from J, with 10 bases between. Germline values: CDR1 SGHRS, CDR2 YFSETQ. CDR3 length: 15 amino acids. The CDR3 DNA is TGCGCCAGCAGCTTGATGGCGGACCGCACAGATACGCAGTATTTT. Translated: CASSLMADRTDTQYF.

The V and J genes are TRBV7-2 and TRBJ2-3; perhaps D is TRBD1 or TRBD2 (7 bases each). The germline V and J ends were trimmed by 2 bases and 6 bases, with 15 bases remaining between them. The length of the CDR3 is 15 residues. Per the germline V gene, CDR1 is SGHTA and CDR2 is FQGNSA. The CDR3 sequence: CASSLQGGPADTQYF. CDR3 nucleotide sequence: TGTGCCAGCAGCTTACAGGGGGGGCCAGCCGATACGCAGTATTTT.

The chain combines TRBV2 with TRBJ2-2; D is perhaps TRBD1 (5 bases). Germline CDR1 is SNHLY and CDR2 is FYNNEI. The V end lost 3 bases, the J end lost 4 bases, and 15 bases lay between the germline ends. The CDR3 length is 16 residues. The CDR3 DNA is TGTGCCAGCAGTGACTCGGCAGGGTGGTCCACCGGGGAGCTGTTTTTT. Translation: CASSDSAGWSTGELFF.

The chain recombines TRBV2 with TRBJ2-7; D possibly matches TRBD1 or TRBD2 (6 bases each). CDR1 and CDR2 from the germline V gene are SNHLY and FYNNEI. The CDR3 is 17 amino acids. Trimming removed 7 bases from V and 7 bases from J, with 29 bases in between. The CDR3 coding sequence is TGTGCCAGCACAGCAACCCGGGGGCGGGATCGACGATCAGAGCAGTACGTC. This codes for CASTATRGRDRRSEQYV.

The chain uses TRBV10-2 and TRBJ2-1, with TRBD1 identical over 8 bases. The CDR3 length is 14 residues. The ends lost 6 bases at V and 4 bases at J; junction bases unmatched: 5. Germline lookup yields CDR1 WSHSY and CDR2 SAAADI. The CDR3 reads CASRDRAPYNEQFF. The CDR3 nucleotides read TGCGCCAGCAGGGACAGGGCCCCTTACAATGAGCAGTTCTTC.

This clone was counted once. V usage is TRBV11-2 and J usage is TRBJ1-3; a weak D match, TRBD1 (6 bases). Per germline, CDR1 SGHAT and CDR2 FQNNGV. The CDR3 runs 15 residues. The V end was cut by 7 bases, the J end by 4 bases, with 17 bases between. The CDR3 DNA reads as TGTGCCAGCAAAAATCCAGGGGTAGCAGGAAACACCATATATTTT. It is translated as CASKNPGVAGNTIYF.

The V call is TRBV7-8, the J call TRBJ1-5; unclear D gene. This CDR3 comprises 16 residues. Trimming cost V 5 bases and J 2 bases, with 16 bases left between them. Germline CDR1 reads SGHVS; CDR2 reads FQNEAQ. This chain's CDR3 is CASSPSSRLGNQPQHF. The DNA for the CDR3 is TGTGCCAGCAGCCCTTCCTCCAGGCTGGGCAATCAGCCCCAGCATTTT.

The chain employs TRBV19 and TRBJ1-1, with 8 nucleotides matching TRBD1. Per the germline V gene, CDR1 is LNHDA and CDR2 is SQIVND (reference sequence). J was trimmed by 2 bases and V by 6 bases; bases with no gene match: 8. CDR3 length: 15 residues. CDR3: CASRPDRGLNTEAFF. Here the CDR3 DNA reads TGTGCCAGTAGACCTGACAGGGGACTTAACACTGAAGCTTTCTTT.

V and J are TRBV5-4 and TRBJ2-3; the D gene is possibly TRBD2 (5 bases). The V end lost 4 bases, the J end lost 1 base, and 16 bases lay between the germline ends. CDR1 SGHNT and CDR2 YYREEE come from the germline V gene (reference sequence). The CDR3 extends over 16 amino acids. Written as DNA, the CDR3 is TGTGCCAGCAGCCGGTCGGGGTACTCGGGCACAGATACGCAGTATTTT. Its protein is CASSRSGYSGTDTQYF.

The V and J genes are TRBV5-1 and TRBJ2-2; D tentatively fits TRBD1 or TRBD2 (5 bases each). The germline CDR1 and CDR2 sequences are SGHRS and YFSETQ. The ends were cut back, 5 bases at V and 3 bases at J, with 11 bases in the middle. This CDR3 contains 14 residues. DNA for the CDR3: TGCGCCAGCAGGGGGGTGAGCGACACCGGGGAGCTGTTTTTT. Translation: CASRGVSDTGELFF.

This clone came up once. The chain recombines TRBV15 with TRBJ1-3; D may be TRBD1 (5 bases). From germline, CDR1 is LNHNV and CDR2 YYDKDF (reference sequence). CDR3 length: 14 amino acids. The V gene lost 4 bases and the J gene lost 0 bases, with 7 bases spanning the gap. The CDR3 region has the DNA TGTGCCACCAGCATAGACAGCTCTGGAAACACCATATATTTT. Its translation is CATSIDSSGNTIYF.

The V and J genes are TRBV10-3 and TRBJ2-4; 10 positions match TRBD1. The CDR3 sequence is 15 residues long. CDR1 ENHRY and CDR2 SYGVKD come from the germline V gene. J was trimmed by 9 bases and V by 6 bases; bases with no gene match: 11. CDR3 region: CAIRGDRGRQGIQYF. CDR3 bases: TGTGCCATCAGGGGGGACAGGGGCCGGCAGGGCATTCAGTACTTC.

The CDR3 DNA is TGTGCCAGCAGTTCCCCCGGGGGGGGTCACTATGGCTACACCTTC. Residues: CASSSPGGGHYGYTF. This chain joins TRBV28 and TRBJ1-2; weak D call: TRBD1 (5 bases). Looked up from germline, CDR1 is MDHEN and CDR2 is SYDVKM. The germline V and J ends were trimmed by 4 bases and 3 bases, with 15 bases remaining between them. This CDR3 has 15 amino acids.

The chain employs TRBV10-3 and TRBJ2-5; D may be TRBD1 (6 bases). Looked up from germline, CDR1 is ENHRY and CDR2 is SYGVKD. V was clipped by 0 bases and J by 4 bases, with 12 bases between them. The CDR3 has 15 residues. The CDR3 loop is CAISESSGAGETQYF. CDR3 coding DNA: TGTGCCATCAGTGAGTCGTCAGGGGCTGGAGAGACCCAGTACTTC.

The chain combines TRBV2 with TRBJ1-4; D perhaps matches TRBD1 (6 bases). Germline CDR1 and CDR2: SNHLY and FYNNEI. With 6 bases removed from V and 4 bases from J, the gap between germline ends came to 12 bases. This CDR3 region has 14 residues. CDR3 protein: CASRPGTSNEKLFF. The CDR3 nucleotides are TGTGCCAGCAGGCCCGGGACAAGTAATGAAAAACTGTTTTTT. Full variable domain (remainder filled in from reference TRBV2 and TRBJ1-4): EPEVTQTPSHQVTQMGQEVILRCVPISNHLYFYWYRQILGQKVEFLVSFYNNEISEKSEIFDDQFSVERPDGSNFTLKIRSTKLEDSAMYFCASRPGTSNEKLFFGSGTQLSVL.

The CDR3 loop is CASSLGGGTGNTIYF. The DNA of the CDR3 is TGTGCCAGCAGCCTCGGGGGGGGTACTGGAAACACCATATATTTT. This chain links TRBV28 with TRBJ1-3, with TRBD1 as a possible D gene (5 bases). The CDR3 runs 15 residues. Germline V lookup: CDR1 MDHEN, CDR2 SYDVKM. The V end lost 6 bases, the J end lost 2 bases, and 14 bases lay between the germline ends.